The 26 T cell receptor beta chains in this list originate from one sample, sequenced in a study of T cells in localized non-small cell lung cancer. Clones were read by immunoSEQ multiplex PCR, and TCRdb kept only the in-frame ones, dropping some. In the table there are about 29,000 clones, roughly 89% of which are singletons. Sequenced here: peripheral blood, sampled before any cancer treatment. The receptors shown here come from a male donor aged 60 or older with stage I lung adenocarcinoma.

The gene calls are TRBV7-9 and TRBJ2-7, with D perhaps matching TRBD1 (6 bases). The V gene lost 3 bases and the J gene lost 10 bases, with 10 bases spanning the gap. This CDR3 has 11 residues. Germline CDR1 and CDR2: SEHNR and FQNEAQ (reference sequence). The CDR3 protein is CASSFYRVQYF. In DNA, the CDR3 is TGTGCCAGCAGCTTCTACAGGGTACAGTACTTC.

This chain connects TRBV19 to TRBJ1-5; D not resolved. The CDR3 runs 13 residues. From germline, CDR1 is LNHDA and CDR2 SQIVND (reference sequence). The V end was cut by 3 bases, the J end by 6 bases, with 9 bases between. This CDR3 reads CASSMAIGQPQHF. The DNA of the CDR3 is TGTGCCAGTAGTATGGCCATCGGTCAGCCCCAGCATTTT. The variable domain in full, with the rest retrieved from reference TRBV19 and TRBJ1-5, is DGGITQSPKYLFRKEGQNVTLSCEQNLNHDAMYWYRQDPGQGLRLIYYSQIVNDFQKGDIAEGYSVSREKKESFPLTVTSAQKNPTAFYLCASSMAIGQPQHFGDGTRLSIL.

This clone was counted between two and nine times. The chain combines TRBV5-1 with TRBJ2-1, with 11 nucleotides matching TRBD1. The CDR3 is 15 amino acids. With V trimmed by 4 bases and J by 8 bases, 8 bases remained unmatched. The V gene's germline CDR1 is SGHRS and CDR2 YFSETQ. The CDR3 sequence is CASSPPRTGGDEQFF. CDR3 DNA: TGCGCCAGCAGCCCACCCCGGACAGGGGGCGATGAGCAGTTCTTC.

In this sample, this clone turned up once. This chain uses TRBV5-6 with TRBJ2-1; D may be TRBD1 (5 bases). The germline V and J ends were trimmed by 4 bases and 6 bases, with 20 bases remaining between them. Germline V gene data show CDR1 as SGHDT and CDR2 as YYEEEE. The CDR3 has 16 amino acids. DNA for the CDR3: TGTGCCAGCAGCCGCGTAGGGGAATCCCCATCCAATGAGCAGTTCTTC. Translation gives CASSRVGESPSNEQFF.

V is TRBV1 and J is TRBJ1-5; the D call of TRBD1 is as the table states it, not checked on the DNA. TRBV1 is marked as a pseudogene. This CDR3 has 16 amino acids. As DNA, the CDR3 is TGCACCAGCAGCCAATCGGAACAGGGCCACAATCAGCCCCAGCATTTT. It yields the protein CTSSQSEQGHNQPQHF.

V and J are TRBV19 and TRBJ2-2, with 8 bases that match TRBD2. V gave up 4 bases and J gave up 7 bases; unmatched junction bases: 8. Per the germline V gene, CDR1 is LNHDA and CDR2 is SQIVND (reference sequence). The CDR3 is 15 amino acids. The CDR3 DNA reads TGTGCCAGTAGTACCCTAGCGGGTATGGTCGGGGAGCTGTTTTTT. Amino acid sequence: CASSTLAGMVGELFF. Full variable domain (missing parts from reference TRBV19 and TRBJ2-2): DGGITQSPKYLFRKEGQNVTLSCEQNLNHDAMYWYRQDPGQGLRLIYYSQIVNDFQKGDIAEGYSVSREKKESFPLTVTSAQKNPTAFYLCASSTLAGMVGELFFGEGSRLTVL.

V and J are TRBV6-1 and TRBJ2-5; the D is unclear. The germline CDR1 and CDR2 sequences are MNHNS and SASEGT. There are 13 residues in the CDR3. Trimming removed 3 bases from V and 3 bases from J, with 8 bases in between. The CDR3 bases are TGTGCCAGCAGTGAGAGTGGGAAAGAGACCCAGTACTTC. Amino acid sequence: CASSESGKETQYF.

This chain joins TRBV5-1 and TRBJ2-1, with a possible D match to TRBD1 (5 bases). Trimming took 2 bases from V and 5 from J, leaving 14 bases between them. The CDR3 runs to 15 residues. Germline V gene data show CDR1 as SGHRS and CDR2 as YFSETQ. The CDR3 spells CASSFRDSHNNEQFF. The CDR3 bases are TGCGCCAGCAGCTTCCGAGACAGCCACAACAATGAGCAGTTCTTC.

J is TRBJ1-2 and V is TRBV18, with 8 bases aligning to TRBD1. After removal of 6 bases from V and 3 bases from J, the junction contained 12 bases not matched to a gene. This CDR3 has 16 residues. Germline V lookup: CDR1 KGHSH, CDR2 LQKENI. The CDR3 DNA reads TGTGCCAGCTCCCGGGGGTCAGGGGGCACGGACTATGGCTACACCTTC. Its protein is CASSRGSGGTDYGYTF.

The gene calls are TRBV6-5 and TRBJ2-2, with TRBD1 as a possible D gene (5 bases). Trimming stripped 6 bases from V and 6 bases from J, with 11 bases between. CDR3 length equals 13 residues. Germline CDR1 and CDR2: MNHEY and SVGAGI. Here the CDR3 DNA reads TGTGCCAGCAGGCTTGGACAAGCCGGGGAGCTGTTTTTT. This gives the protein CASRLGQAGELFF.

V gene TRBV28 combines with J gene TRBJ1-5; D perhaps matches TRBD1 (6 bases). Trimming took 3 bases from V and 5 from J, leaving 11 bases between them. Germline assignment: CDR1 MDHEN and CDR2 SYDVKM. The CDR3 runs 14 residues. CDR3 DNA: TGTGCCAGCAGTTTTTCCGGGGGGCATCAGCCCCAGCATTTT. It is translated as CASSFSGGHQPQHF.

CDR3 residues: CASSESQAFTDTQYF. DNA of the CDR3: TGTGCCAGCAGTGAATCTCAAGCCTTCACAGATACGCAGTATTTT. This sequence joins TRBV25-1 and TRBJ2-3, with D unclear. The CDR3 is made up of 15 amino acids. The V gene's germline CDR1 is MGHDK and CDR2 SYGVNS. V was pared by 1 base and J by 2 bases, with 10 bases between. Variable domain in full (rest from reference TRBV25-1 and TRBJ2-3): EADIYQTPRYLVIGTGKKITLECSQTMGHDKMYWYQQDPGMELHLIHYSYGVNSTEKGDLSSESTVSRIRTEHFPLTLESARPSHTSQYLCASSESQAFTDTQYFGPGTRLTVL.

The chain recombines TRBV7-2 with TRBJ1-1; D remains unclear. Between the trimmed V and J ends, which lost 4 bases and 0 bases, there was a span of 12 bases. The germline V gene encodes CDR1 SGHTA and CDR2 FQGNSA. The CDR3 length is 15 residues. The CDR3 here is CASSSDGNLNTEAFF. The CDR3 region has the DNA TGTGCCAGCAGCTCTGACGGTAACTTGAACACTGAAGCTTTCTTT.

The V call is TRBV2, the J call TRBJ2-3; D gene ambiguous. Per germline, CDR1 SNHLY and CDR2 FYNNEI. This CDR3 contains 14 residues. Trimming cost V 3 bases and J 2 bases, with 9 bases left between them. The CDR3 protein is CASSDPRFTDTQYF. CDR3 sequence (DNA): TGTGCCAGCAGTGACCCTAGATTCACAGATACGCAGTATTTT.

The chain employs TRBV7-2 and TRBJ2-7, with D hard to call. Trimming cost V 5 bases and J 3 bases, with 11 bases left between them. The germline CDR1 and CDR2 sequences are SGHTA and FQGNSA. The CDR3 is 13 amino acids. The CDR3 here is CASSQSRSYEQYF. For the CDR3, the DNA is TGTGCCAGCAGCCAGTCCAGGAGCTACGAGCAGTACTTC. Filled out from reference TRBV7-2 and TRBJ2-7, the complete variable domain reads GAGVSQSPSNKVTEKGKDVELRCDPISGHTALYWYRQSLGQGLEFLIYFQGNSAPDKSGLPSDRFSAERTGGSVSTLTIQRTQQEDSAVYLCASSQSRSYEQYFGPGTRLTVT.

The chain links TRBV7-2 to TRBJ2-2, with D perhaps TRBD2 (6 bases). In germline, CDR1 is SGHTA, CDR2 FQGNSA. Trimming removed 1 base at V and 6 bases at J, with 15 bases between. This CDR3 spans 16 amino acids. The CDR3 DNA follows: TGTGCCAGCAGCTTAGATGGGGCTAGCGTCGCCGGGGAGCTGTTTTTT. This sequence encodes CASSLDGASVAGELFF.

In its sample, this clone was seen a few times. This chain uses TRBV29-1 with TRBJ2-2; perhaps TRBD2 as D (6 bases). Germline V gene sequence: CDR1 SQVTM, CDR2 ANQGSEA. The CDR3 loop spans 15 amino acids. Trimming took 8 bases from V and 4 from J, leaving 20 bases between them. This CDR3 is CSSHPQGGGTGELFF. Written as DNA, the CDR3 is TGCAGCTCACACCCTCAGGGAGGAGGCACCGGGGAGCTGTTTTTT.

The V gene is TRBV15, the J gene TRBJ2-1; 14 positions match TRBD2. Germline assignment: CDR1 LNHNV and CDR2 YYDKDF (reference sequence). The CDR3 length is 16 residues. V shed 3 bases and J 8 bases; nucleotides not matched to a gene: 6. The CDR3 DNA is TGTGCCACCAGCAGGCGACTAGCGGGGGGGCCAGATGAGCAGTTCTTC. It is translated as CATSRRLAGGPDEQFF. Complete variable domain (other parts from reference TRBV15 and TRBJ2-1): DAMVIQNPRYQVTQFGKPVTLSCSQTLNHNVMYWYQQKSSQAPKLLFHYYDKDFNNEADTPDNFQSRRPNTSFCFLDIRSPGLGDTAMYLCATSRRLAGGPDEQFFGPGTRLTVL.

The chain uses TRBV6-5 and TRBJ1-2, with D maybe TRBD1 (6 bases). The germline V and J ends were trimmed by 0 bases and 5 bases, with 16 bases remaining between them. The CDR3 length is 16 residues. Per the germline V gene, CDR1 is MNHEY and CDR2 is SVGAGI. As DNA, the CDR3 is TGTGCCAGCAGTTACTCGGGGGCCGAGACTGAGTATGGCTACACCTTC. Translation gives CASSYSGAETEYGYTF.

The chain employs TRBV4-1 and TRBJ2-1; D is tentatively TRBD1 or TRBD2 (5 bases each). Germline V lookup: CDR1 MGHRA, CDR2 YSYEKL. The CDR3 is 16 amino acids. V lost 0 bases and J lost 0, with 9 bases in between. CDR3 sequence (DNA): TGCGCCAGCAGCCAAGAGGGACGTAACTCCTACAATGAGCAGTTCTTC. The encoded protein is CASSQEGRNSYNEQFF.

This chain joins TRBV7-2 and TRBJ2-2; 14 bases align to TRBD2. The germline CDR1 and CDR2 sequences are SGHTA and FQGNSA. V shed 4 bases, J shed 5 bases, and the junction held 3 bases outside the gene matches. The CDR3 length is 16 residues. The CDR3 DNA reads TGTGCCAGCAGCTCCAGACTAGCGGGGGGGACCGGGGAGCTGTTTTTT. Translation gives CASSSRLAGGTGELFF.

The chain uses TRBV28 and TRBJ2-2; 8 nucleotides match TRBD1. The CDR3 totals 13 residues. CDR1 and CDR2 (germline): MDHEN, SYDVKM. The J segment lost 2 bases and the V segment lost 8 bases, leaving 1 base of the junction unmatched. CDR3 nucleotides: TGTGCCAGCGGGACAGGAAACACCGGGGAGCTGTTTTTT. It translates to CASGTGNTGELFF.

CDR3 bases: TGTGCCAGCCGTGACAGAACCTCCTCCTACGAGCAGTACTTC. This gives the protein CASRDRTSSYEQYF. This rearrangement joins TRBV5-6 to TRBJ2-7, with D maybe TRBD1 (5 bases). CDR1 and CDR2 (germline): SGHDT, YYEEEE. CDR3 length equals 14 residues. V lost 7 bases, J lost 0 bases, and 14 bases lay in between.

The CDR3: CASSLGQPDTEAFF. CDR3 nucleotides: TGCGCCAGCAGCTTGGGACAGCCCGACACTGAAGCTTTCTTT. This chain connects TRBV5-1 to TRBJ1-1, with D perhaps TRBD1 (5 bases). The CDR3 runs 14 residues. V was trimmed by 0 bases and J by 3 bases, leaving 9 bases between them. The germline V gene has CDR1 SGHRS and CDR2 YFSETQ.

This rearrangement joins TRBV4-2 to TRBJ2-5; TRBD1 matches 7 bases. Germline V gene lookup returns CDR1 LGHNA and CDR2 YNFKEQ. This CDR3 has 16 residues. The V segment lost 1 base and the J segment 3 bases; nucleotides outside the gene matches: 8. In DNA form, the CDR3 reads TGTGCCAGCAGCCAAGGGGGTCAGGGGGAAGAAGAGACCCAGTACTTC. Amino acids: CASSQGGQGEEETQYF.

V gene TRBV21-1 combines with J gene TRBJ1-5. TRBV21-1 is a documented pseudogene. This CDR3 spans 15 amino acids. This chain's CDR3 is CASSKGGLSNQPQHF. CDR3 coding DNA: TGTGCCAGCAGCAAAGGGGGACTGAGCAATCAGCCCCAGCATTTT.